This T cell receptor (beta chain) was identified during a study of human T cells and chemical hapten exposure. Noted time point: pre-sensitization, week 0. Treatment reported: therapeutic diphenylcyclopropenone sensitization with weekly scalp DPC. Blood draws came before every patch-test application. Study conclusions and caveats: Those TCRs sitting above 1 in 1000 frequency stayed the same with DPC sensitization.

This clonotype was found many times. Antigen specificity is unknown. MiXCR, applied by TCRdb to the RACE reads, yields one record per CDR3 protein. The sample records about 68,000 distinct CDR3 sequences, 9.5% to 13% being singletons. The V end lost 11 bases, the J end lost 3 bases, and 19 bases lay between the germline ends. The germline V gene encodes CDR1 MNHEY and CDR2 SVGEGT. The CDR3 contains 15 residues. The sample was whole blood, taken in connection with sensitization to the hapten diphenylcyclopropenone (DPC). The source of this sequence is a woman aged 45-65 years with alopecia areata. Some clones in this sample may be carry-over from other donors' samples. This rearrangement joins TRBV6-2 or TRBV6-3 to TRBJ2-2, with D unclear. CDR3 nucleotide sequence: TGTGCCTCGTTATATCGGCCAAAGGACACCGGGGAGCTGTTTTTT. Translating gives CASLYRPKDTGELFF.